The clone carrying this T cell receptor beta chain was picked up many times. The source of the sample is a study of Graves' ophthalmopathy and Graves' hyperthyroidism. RNA transcripts provided the template for amplifying TCR beta CDR3 regions. A first-round RT-PCR used HTBI primers, followed by a second-round multiplex PCR. TCRdb re-analysed the multiplex PCR reads in MiXCR, keeping a single row per CDR3 protein. This sample has hundreds of thousands of distinct CDR3 sequences, with around an eighth found just once. Germline values: CDR1 MNHEY, CDR2 SMNVEV (reference sequence). The CDR3 spans 13 residues. With 5 bases removed from V and 6 bases from J, the gap between germline ends came to 10 bases.

The sequence was collected from a woman aged 25 to 39 with Graves' ophthalmopathy. The specimen sequenced was blood. The gene calls are TRBV27 and TRBJ2-2; perhaps TRBD2 as D (5 bases). The CDR3 DNA reads TGTGCCAGCAGTCTTACAGCGGCCGGGGAGCTGTTTTTT. Translating gives CASSLTAAGELFF.